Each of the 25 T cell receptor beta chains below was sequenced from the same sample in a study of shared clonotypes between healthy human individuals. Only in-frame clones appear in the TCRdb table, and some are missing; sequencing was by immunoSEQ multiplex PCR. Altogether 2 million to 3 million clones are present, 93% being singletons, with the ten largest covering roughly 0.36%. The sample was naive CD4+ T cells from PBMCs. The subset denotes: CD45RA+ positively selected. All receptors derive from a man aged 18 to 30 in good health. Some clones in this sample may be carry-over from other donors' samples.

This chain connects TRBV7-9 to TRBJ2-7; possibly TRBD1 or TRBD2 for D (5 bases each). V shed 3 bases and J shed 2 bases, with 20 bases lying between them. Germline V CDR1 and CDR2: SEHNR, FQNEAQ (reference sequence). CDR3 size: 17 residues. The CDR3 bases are TGTGCCAGCAGCTTTTCTACGACAGCGAGCGGCGCCTACGAGCAGTACTTC. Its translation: CASSFSTTASGAYEQYF. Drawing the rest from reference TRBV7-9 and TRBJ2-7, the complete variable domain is DTGVSQNPRHKITKRGQNVTFRCDPISEHNRLYWYRQTLGQGPEFLTYFQNEAQLEKSRLLSDRFSAERPKGSFSTLEIQRTEQGDSAMYLCASSFSTTASGAYEQYFGPGTRLTVT.

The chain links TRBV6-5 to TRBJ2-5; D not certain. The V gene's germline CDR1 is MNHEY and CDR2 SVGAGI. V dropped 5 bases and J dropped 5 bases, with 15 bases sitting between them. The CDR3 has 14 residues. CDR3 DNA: TGTGCCAGCAGTCTCGGTTCCTCCGGGGAGACCCAGTACTTC. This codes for CASSLGSSGETQYF.

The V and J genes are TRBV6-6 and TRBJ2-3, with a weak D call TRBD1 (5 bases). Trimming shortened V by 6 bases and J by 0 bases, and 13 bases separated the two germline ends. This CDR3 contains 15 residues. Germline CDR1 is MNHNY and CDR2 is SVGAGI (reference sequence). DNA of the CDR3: TGTGCCAGCAGGTCAACAGGTACTAGCACAGATACGCAGTATTTT. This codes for CASRSTGTSTDTQYF.

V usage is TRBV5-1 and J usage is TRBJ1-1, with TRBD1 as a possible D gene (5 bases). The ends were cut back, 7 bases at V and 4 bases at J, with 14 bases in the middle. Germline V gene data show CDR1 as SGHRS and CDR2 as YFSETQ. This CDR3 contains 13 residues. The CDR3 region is CASGTAGGTEAFF. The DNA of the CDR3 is TGCGCCAGCGGGACGGCGGGGGGCACTGAAGCTTTCTTT.

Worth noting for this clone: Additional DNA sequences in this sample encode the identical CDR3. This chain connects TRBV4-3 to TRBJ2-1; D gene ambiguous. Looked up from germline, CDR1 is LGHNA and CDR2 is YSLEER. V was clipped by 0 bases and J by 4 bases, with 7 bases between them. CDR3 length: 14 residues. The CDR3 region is CASSQDASYNEQFF. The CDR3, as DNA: TGCGCCAGCAGCCAAGATGCCAGTTACAATGAGCAGTTCTTC.

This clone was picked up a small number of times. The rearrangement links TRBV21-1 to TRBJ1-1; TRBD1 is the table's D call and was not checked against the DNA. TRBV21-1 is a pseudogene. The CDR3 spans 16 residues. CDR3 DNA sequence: TGTGCCAGCAGCAAAGCGTTAGGACAGAGGGACACTGAAGCTTTCTTT. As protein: CASSKALGQRDTEAFF.

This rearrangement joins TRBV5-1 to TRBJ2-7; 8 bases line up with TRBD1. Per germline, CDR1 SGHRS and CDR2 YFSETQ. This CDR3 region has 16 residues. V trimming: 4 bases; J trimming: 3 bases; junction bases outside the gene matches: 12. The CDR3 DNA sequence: TGCGCCAGCAGCCCCCAGGGGGCCGGTCTGAGCTACGAGCAGTACTTC. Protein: CASSPQGAGLSYEQYF.

The CDR3 spells CASSPENPEIYGYTF. The CDR3, as DNA: TGCGCCAGCAGCCCGGAAAACCCCGAAATATATGGCTACACCTTC. V gene TRBV5-1 combines with J gene TRBJ1-2; no reliable D call. Between the trimmed V and J ends, which lost 4 bases and 5 bases, there was a span of 18 bases. The CDR3 totals 15 residues. In germline, CDR1 is SGHRS, CDR2 YFSETQ.

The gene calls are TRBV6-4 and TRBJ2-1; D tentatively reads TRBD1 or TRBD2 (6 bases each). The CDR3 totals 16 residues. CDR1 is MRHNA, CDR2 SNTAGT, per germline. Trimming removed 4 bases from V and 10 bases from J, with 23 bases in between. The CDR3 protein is CASSATGTFLTPEQFF. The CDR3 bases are TGTGCCAGCAGTGCCACAGGGACTTTCCTAACCCCGGAGCAGTTCTTC.

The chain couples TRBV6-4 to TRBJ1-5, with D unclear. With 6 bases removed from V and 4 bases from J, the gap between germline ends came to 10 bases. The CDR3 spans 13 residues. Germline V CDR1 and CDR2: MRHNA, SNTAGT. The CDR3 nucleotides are TGTGCCAGCAGCACAGAGTTAAATCAGCCCCAGCATTTT. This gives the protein CASSTELNQPQHF.

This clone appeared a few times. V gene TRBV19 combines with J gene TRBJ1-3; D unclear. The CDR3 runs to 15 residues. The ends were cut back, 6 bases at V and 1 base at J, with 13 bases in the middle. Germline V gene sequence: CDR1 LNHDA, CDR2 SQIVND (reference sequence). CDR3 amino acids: CASSPHRPSGNTIYF. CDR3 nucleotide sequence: TGTGCCAGTAGCCCACACAGACCGTCTGGAAACACCATATATTTT.

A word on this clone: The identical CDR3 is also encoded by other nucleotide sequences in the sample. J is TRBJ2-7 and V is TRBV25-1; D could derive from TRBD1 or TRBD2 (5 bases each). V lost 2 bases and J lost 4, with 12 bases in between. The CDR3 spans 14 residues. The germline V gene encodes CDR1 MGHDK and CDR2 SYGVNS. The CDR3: CASSEAGGPYEQYF. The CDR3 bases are TGTGCCAGCAGTGAAGCTGGGGGTCCTTACGAGCAGTACTTC.

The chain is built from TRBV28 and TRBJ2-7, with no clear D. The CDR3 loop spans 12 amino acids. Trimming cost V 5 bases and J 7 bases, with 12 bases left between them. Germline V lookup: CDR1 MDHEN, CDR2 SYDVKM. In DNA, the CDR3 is TGTGCCAGCAGTCCCCCGGGTTTTGAGCAGTACTTC. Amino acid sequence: CASSPPGFEQYF.

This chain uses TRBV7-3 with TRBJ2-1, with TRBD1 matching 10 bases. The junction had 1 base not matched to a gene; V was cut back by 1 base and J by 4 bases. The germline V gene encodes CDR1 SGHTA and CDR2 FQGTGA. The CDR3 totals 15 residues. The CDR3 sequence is CASSLRGQGYNEQFF. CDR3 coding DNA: TGTGCCAGCAGCTTAAGGGGACAGGGGTACAATGAGCAGTTCTTC.

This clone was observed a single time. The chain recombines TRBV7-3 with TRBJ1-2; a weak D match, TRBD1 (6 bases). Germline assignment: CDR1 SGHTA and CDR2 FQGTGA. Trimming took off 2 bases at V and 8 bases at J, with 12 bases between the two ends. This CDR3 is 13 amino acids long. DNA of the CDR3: TGTGCCAGCAGCTTAGGGGCAGGGGACGGCTACACCTTC. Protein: CASSLGAGDGYTF. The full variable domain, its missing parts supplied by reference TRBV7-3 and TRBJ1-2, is GAGVSQTPSNKVTEKGKYVELRCDPISGHTALYWYRQSLGQGPEFLIYFQGTGAADDSGLPNDRFFAVRPEGSVSTLKIQRTERGDSAVYLCASSLGAGDGYTFGSGTRLTVV.

Here the CDR3 DNA reads TGTGCCAGCAGCTTGAATTTGAGGACAGGGACTAACTATGGCTACACCTTC. This translates into CASSLNLRTGTNYGYTF. The chain uses TRBV5-4 and TRBJ1-2; 8 nucleotides line up with TRBD1. CDR3 length: 17 amino acids. V lost 1 base, J lost 0 bases, and 8 bases stayed unmatched. Per the germline V gene, CDR1 is SGHNT and CDR2 is YYREEE (reference sequence).

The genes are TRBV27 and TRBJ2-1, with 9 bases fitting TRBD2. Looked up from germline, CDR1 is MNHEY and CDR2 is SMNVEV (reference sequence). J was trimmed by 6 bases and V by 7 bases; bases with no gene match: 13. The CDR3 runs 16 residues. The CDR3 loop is CASKRGGRAWGNEQFF. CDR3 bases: TGTGCCAGCAAGAGGGGCGGGAGGGCCTGGGGCAATGAGCAGTTCTTC.

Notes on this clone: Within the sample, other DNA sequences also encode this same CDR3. CDR3 bases: TGTGCCAGCAGCTTAAGGGGGCCCACAGATACGCAGTATTTT. As protein: CASSLRGPTDTQYF. The V call is TRBV7-3, the J call TRBJ2-3; D might be TRBD1 (6 bases). The CDR3 runs to 14 residues. V shed 1 base and J shed 2 bases, with 7 bases lying between them. CDR1 is SGHTA, CDR2 FQGTGA, per germline.

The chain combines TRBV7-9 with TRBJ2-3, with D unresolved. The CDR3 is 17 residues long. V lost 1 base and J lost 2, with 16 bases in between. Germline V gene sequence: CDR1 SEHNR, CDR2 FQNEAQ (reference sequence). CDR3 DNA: TGTGCCAGCAGCTTAGGAGTTGGGTTCACCCTCACAGATACGCAGTATTTT. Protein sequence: CASSLGVGFTLTDTQYF.

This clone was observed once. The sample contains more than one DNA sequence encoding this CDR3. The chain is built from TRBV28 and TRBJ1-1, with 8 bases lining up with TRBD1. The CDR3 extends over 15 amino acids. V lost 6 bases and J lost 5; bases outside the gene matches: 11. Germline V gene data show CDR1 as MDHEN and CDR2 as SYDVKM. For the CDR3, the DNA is TGTGCCAGCAGCCCTCCCGAGACAGGGGTTACTGAAGCTTTCTTT. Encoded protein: CASSPPETGVTEAFF.

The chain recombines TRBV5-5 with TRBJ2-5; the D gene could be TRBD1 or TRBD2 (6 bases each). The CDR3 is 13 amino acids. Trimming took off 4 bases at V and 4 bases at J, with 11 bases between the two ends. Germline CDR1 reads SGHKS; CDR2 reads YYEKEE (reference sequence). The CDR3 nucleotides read TGTGCCAGCAGCCCGGGGGCTTCAGAGACCCAGTACTTC. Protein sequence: CASSPGASETQYF.

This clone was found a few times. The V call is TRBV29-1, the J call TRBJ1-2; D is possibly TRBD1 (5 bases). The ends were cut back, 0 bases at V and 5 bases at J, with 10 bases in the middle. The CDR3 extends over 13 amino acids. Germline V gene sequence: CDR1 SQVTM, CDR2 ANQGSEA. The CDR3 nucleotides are TGCAGCGTTGAAGATCCAGGGCCTTATGGCTACACCTTC. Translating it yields CSVEDPGPYGYTF. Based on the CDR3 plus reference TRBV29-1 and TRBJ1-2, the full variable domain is SAVISQKPSRDICQRGTSLTIQCQVDSQVTMMFWYRQQPGQSLTLIATANQGSEATYESGFVIDKFPISRPNLTFSTLTVSNMSPEDSSIYLCSVEDPGPYGYTFGSGTRLTVV.

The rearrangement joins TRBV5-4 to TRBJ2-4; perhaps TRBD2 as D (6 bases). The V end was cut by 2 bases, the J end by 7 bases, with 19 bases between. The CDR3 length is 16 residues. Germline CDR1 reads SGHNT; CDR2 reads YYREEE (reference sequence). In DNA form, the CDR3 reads TGTGCCAGCAGCTTTGTAGGACGGCGGGGTGGGAACATTCAGTACTTC. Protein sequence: CASSFVGRRGGNIQYF.

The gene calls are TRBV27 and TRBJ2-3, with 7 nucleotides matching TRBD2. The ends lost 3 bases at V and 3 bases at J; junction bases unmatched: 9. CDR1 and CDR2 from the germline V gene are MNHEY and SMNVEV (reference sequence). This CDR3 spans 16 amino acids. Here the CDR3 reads CASSFFASGGTDTQYF. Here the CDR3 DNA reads TGTGCCAGCAGTTTCTTCGCTAGCGGTGGGACAGATACGCAGTATTTT.

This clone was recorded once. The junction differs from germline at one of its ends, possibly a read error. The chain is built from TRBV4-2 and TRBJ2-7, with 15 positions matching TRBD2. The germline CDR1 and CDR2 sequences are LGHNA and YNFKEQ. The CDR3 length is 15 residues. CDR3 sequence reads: CASSPGLAGGFPYNF. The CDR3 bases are TGTGCCAGCAGCCCAGGACTAGCGGGAGGGTTCCCATATAACTTC.